This T cell receptor (beta chain) was obtained from a study of cytomegalovirus exposure and HLA in healthy donors. CDR3 length: 16 amino acids. The V and J ends lost 1 base and 5 bases, in that order; junction bases with no gene match: 8. Per the germline V gene, CDR1 is MNHEY and CDR2 is SVGAGI. PCR used 60 Vbeta primers and 13 Jbeta primers. Measured with immunoSEQ multiplex PCR; TCRdb has only the in-frame clones, and not every one. Among 84,000 or so clones listed, about three quarters were seen once. This clonotype was obtained from a boy between 5 and 17 years old in good health and CMV-seronegative. The rearrangement links TRBV6-5 to TRBJ2-5, with 9 positions matching TRBD2. The sequenced sample was PBMCs. The CDR3 loop reads CASSYLGAGGGETQYF. CDR3 coding DNA: TGTGCCAGCAGTTACTTAGGAGCGGGAGGCGGTGAGACCCAGTACTTC.